This passage covers 25 T cell receptor beta chains from one sample sequenced in a study of blood T cell repertoires in COVID-19. TCRdb keeps only in-frame clones here, not all; method: immunoSEQ multiplex PCR. The sample carries around 180,000 clones, more than 75% recorded once. The sequenced sample was peripheral blood. The receptor set was obtained from a human donor in a cohort sampled during active COVID-19.

This clone was detected once. This sequence joins TRBV7-2 and TRBJ2-5, with D possibly matching TRBD2 (6 bases). The CDR3 is made up of 16 amino acids. Trimming took off 1 base at V and 7 bases at J, with 19 bases between the two ends. In germline, CDR1 is SGHTA, CDR2 FQGNSA. CDR3: CASSLDGLGLARTQYF. In nucleotides, the CDR3 is TGTGCCAGCAGCTTAGACGGTTTGGGTCTAGCGAGGACCCAGTACTTC.

This sequence joins TRBV2 and TRBJ1-5; D is perhaps TRBD1 (5 bases). V gave up 4 bases and J gave up 1 base, with 8 bases separating them. Germline values: CDR1 SNHLY, CDR2 FYNNEI. CDR3 length: 14 residues. This CDR3 is CASSAKGSNQPQHF. DNA for the CDR3: TGTGCCAGCAGTGCGAAGGGGAGCAATCAGCCCCAGCATTTT.

This clone appeared a few times. V gene TRBV18 combines with J gene TRBJ2-1; a weak D match, TRBD2 (5 bases). V lost 3 bases, J lost 6 bases, and 12 bases lay in between. The germline CDR1 and CDR2 sequences are KGHSH and LQKENI. This CDR3 is built from 14 residues. The CDR3 DNA follows: TGTGCCAGCTCACCTTCCGGACTTCTCAATGAGCAGTTCTTC. Residues: CASSPSGLLNEQFF. Full variable domain (remainder filled in from reference TRBV18 and TRBJ2-1): NAGVMQNPRHLVRRRGQEARLRCSPMKGHSHVYWYRQLPEEGLKFMVYLQKENIIDESGMPKERFSAEFPKEGPSILRIQQVVRGDSAAYFCASSPSGLLNEQFFGPGTRLTVL.

This clone showed up just once. This sequence joins TRBV3-1 (or the pseudogene TRBV3-2) and TRBJ1-4, with D perhaps TRBD1 (6 bases). Between the trimmed V and J ends, which lost 2 bases and 0 bases, there was a span of 10 bases. CDR3 size: 16 residues. CDR1 and CDR2 (germline): LGHDT, YNNKEL (reference sequence). The CDR3 is CASSQWGTSTNEKLFF. CDR3 bases: TGTGCCAGCAGCCAATGGGGGACATCAACTAATGAAAAACTGTTTTTT.

The CDR3 is CASSQDGDTSGANVLTF. In DNA form, the CDR3 reads TGCGCCAGCAGCCAAGATGGGGACACCTCTGGGGCCAACGTCCTGACTTTC. This chain joins TRBV4-3 and TRBJ2-6, with a weak D call TRBD1 (6 bases). Trimming left V 0 bases short and J 0 bases short, with 9 bases between. Germline V gene sequence: CDR1 LGHNA, CDR2 YSLEER. The CDR3 covers 17 residues.

The rearrangement uses TRBV10-3 and TRBJ1-4; TRBD1 is a possible D gene (5 bases). CDR1 is ENHRY and CDR2 is SYGVKD in the germline V gene. The CDR3 totals 15 residues. Deletions cut 0 bases from V and 3 bases from J, with 8 bases between. This chain's CDR3 is CAISESGGANEKLFF. Here the CDR3 DNA reads TGTGCCATCAGTGAGTCGGGGGGGGCTAATGAAAAACTGTTTTTT.

There are a few counts of this clone. The chain recombines TRBV2 with TRBJ2-1; 8 positions match TRBD2. CDR1 is SNHLY and CDR2 is FYNNEI in the germline V gene. CDR3 size: 12 residues. With 7 bases clipped from V and 10 bases from J, the junction kept 6 bases outside the gene matches. CDR3 in DNA: TGTGCCAGCACCGGAGCGGGGGTCGAGCAGTTCTTC. This gives the protein CASTGAGVEQFF.

The chain carries TRBV28 and TRBJ1-6; no clear D. The CDR3 is 16 amino acids. Germline V gene lookup returns CDR1 MDHEN and CDR2 SYDVKM. Trimming cost V 3 bases and J 0 bases, with 9 bases left between them. CDR3 coding DNA: TGTGCCAGCAGTTTGTCGGGTGTCTCCTATAATTCACCCCTCCACTTT. Amino acid sequence: CASSLSGVSYNSPLHF.

This chain links TRBV2 with TRBJ2-3; 7 nucleotides match TRBD2. Germline V gives CDR1 SNHLY, CDR2 FYNNEI. The CDR3 length is 15 residues. V trimming: 4 bases; J trimming: 2 bases; junction bases outside the gene matches: 6. The CDR3 region is CASSGVRENTDTQYF. The CDR3, as DNA: TGTGCCAGCAGTGGGGTGCGGGAGAACACAGATACGCAGTATTTT.

This chain uses TRBV15 with TRBJ2-5; perhaps TRBD1 as D (5 bases). V lost 1 base, J lost 4 bases, and 13 bases lay in between. Per the germline V gene, CDR1 is LNHNV and CDR2 is YYDKDF (reference sequence). The CDR3 runs 15 residues. The CDR3 DNA follows: TGTGCCACCAGCAGAGCCCCCAGGGTTGTAGAGACCCAGTACTTC. Its translation is CATSRAPRVVETQYF.

The rearrangement links TRBV10-3 to TRBJ1-2; tentatively, D is TRBD1 (5 bases). CDR3 size: 14 residues. The germline V gene encodes CDR1 ENHRY and CDR2 SYGVKD. V lost 6 bases and J 1 base, leaving 12 bases between the germline ends. The CDR3 DNA reads TGTGCCATCAGCCCGACAGTCGGTAACTATGGCTACACCTTC. It specifies CAISPTVGNYGYTF.

The chain carries TRBV2 and TRBJ2-5, with TRBD2 matching over 13 bases. The CDR3 extends over 15 amino acids. Germline V gene data show CDR1 as SNHLY and CDR2 as FYNNEI. V lost 6 bases and J lost 1; bases outside the gene matches: 2. CDR3 bases: TGTGCCAGCAGGGGGACTAGCGGGATCCAAGAGACCCAGTACTTC. Amino acids: CASRGTSGIQETQYF.

CDR3: CAISESGTGVEKLFF. DNA for the CDR3: TGTGCCATCAGTGAGTCAGGGACAGGGGTTGAAAAACTGTTTTTT. The rearrangement joins TRBV10-3 to TRBJ1-4; 10 nucleotides line up with TRBD1. After removal of 0 bases from V and 7 bases from J, the junction contained 2 bases not matched to a gene. Germline assignment: CDR1 ENHRY and CDR2 SYGVKD. The CDR3 runs to 15 residues.

This chain uses TRBV6-6 with TRBJ2-3; 12 bases fit TRBD2. Trimming took 5 bases from V and 3 from J; bases not matched to a gene: 15. This CDR3 comprises 19 residues. Germline V gene sequence: CDR1 MNHNY, CDR2 SVGAGI (reference sequence). CDR3 in DNA: TGTGCCAGCAGTCCTGTCCCTGGGCTAGCGGGAGGGCCTACAGATACGCAGTATTTT. Translated: CASSPVPGLAGGPTDTQYF.

The V and J genes are TRBV5-4 and TRBJ2-5; a weak D match, TRBD2 (7 bases). Germline V gene data show CDR1 as SGHNT and CDR2 as YYREEE (reference sequence). The CDR3 contains 16 residues. Trimming shortened V by 0 bases and J by 1 base, and 13 bases separated the two germline ends. The CDR3 here is CASSLDGGGLQETQYF. As DNA, the CDR3 is TGTGCCAGCAGCTTGGATGGGGGGGGGCTCCAAGAGACCCAGTACTTC.

This clone was detected only once. CDR3 in amino acids: CASSESGLLAKNIQYF. CDR3 in DNA: TGCGCCAGCAGTGAGTCGGGGCTACTAGCCAAAAACATTCAGTACTTC. The gene calls are TRBV10-2 and TRBJ2-4, with D perhaps TRBD1 (5 bases). Trimming stripped 0 bases from V and 0 bases from J, with 9 bases between. CDR1 and CDR2 from the germline V gene are WSHSY and SAAADI. CDR3 size: 16 residues.

The chain joins TRBV6-2 or TRBV6-3 to TRBJ2-7; 7 bases fit TRBD2. Germline V lookup: CDR1 MNHEY, CDR2 SVGEGT. This CDR3 is built from 16 residues. The junction had 7 bases not matched to a gene; V was cut back by 2 bases and J by 0 bases. The CDR3 nucleotides are TGTGCCAGCAGTTACGGAACCGGGACTAACTCCTACGAGCAGTACTTC. Its protein is CASSYGTGTNSYEQYF.

V is TRBV6-2 or TRBV6-3 and J is TRBJ1-1; a possible D gene is TRBD1 (5 bases). This CDR3 comprises 14 residues. V lost 0 bases and J 2 bases, leaving 7 bases between the germline ends. Germline-derived CDR1 and CDR2 are MNHEY and SVGEGT. The CDR3 DNA follows: TGTGCCAGCAGTTACTCGCAGGGAAACACTGAAGCTTTCTTT. It yields the protein CASSYSQGNTEAFF.

The chain is built from TRBV11-2 and TRBJ1-3; TRBD1 is a possible D gene (5 bases). The CDR3 extends over 15 amino acids. Trimming removed 5 bases at V and 2 bases at J, with 13 bases between. Germline CDR1 reads SGHAT; CDR2 reads FQNNGV. The chain's CDR3 is CASSPSAGPGNTIYF. The CDR3 DNA follows: TGTGCCAGCAGCCCAAGTGCAGGGCCTGGAAACACCATATATTTT.

The J gene is TRBJ2-1, the V gene TRBV3-1 (or the pseudogene TRBV3-2), with 8 bases fitting TRBD2. The CDR3 loop spans 16 amino acids. Germline loops: CDR1 LGHDT, CDR2 YNNKEL (reference sequence). Trimming took 3 bases from V and 6 from J; bases not matched to a gene: 10. The CDR3 loop is CASSQWGGGRPNEQFF. The CDR3, as DNA: TGTGCCAGCAGCCAGTGGGGCGGGGGGCGACCCAATGAGCAGTTCTTC.

The chain has TRBV9 and TRBJ2-7, with 9 bases aligning to TRBD2. The junction had 3 bases not matched to a gene; V was cut back by 0 bases and J by 2 bases. In germline, CDR1 is SGDLS, CDR2 YYNGEE. This CDR3 comprises 15 residues. The CDR3 DNA is TGTGCCAGCAGCGTAGGAAGCGGGGGGCCCTACGAGCAGTACTTC. The encoded protein is CASSVGSGGPYEQYF.

The chain is built from TRBV6-5 and TRBJ2-7; TRBD1 might be the D (6 bases). The germline CDR1 and CDR2 sequences are MNHEY and SVGAGI. The CDR3 loop spans 14 amino acids. Deletions cut 0 bases from V and 10 bases from J, with 16 bases between. CDR3: CASSYSGAPSVQYF. In DNA form, the CDR3 reads TGTGCCAGCAGTTACTCGGGGGCTCCTAGTGTACAGTACTTC.

The chain recombines TRBV5-1 with TRBJ1-5, with a tentative D call TRBD1 (6 bases). The CDR3 extends over 15 amino acids. Trimming removed 0 bases at V and 3 bases at J, with 10 bases between. Germline-derived CDR1 and CDR2 are SGHRS and YFSETQ. In DNA form, the CDR3 reads TGCGCCAGCAGCTTGGAAGGGGGACCCAATCAGCCCCAGCATTTT. Its protein is CASSLEGGPNQPQHF.

The J gene is TRBJ2-7, the V gene TRBV7-2; a weak D match, TRBD1 (5 bases). The CDR3 length is 13 residues. The germline V and J ends were trimmed by 2 bases and 3 bases, with 8 bases remaining between them. CDR1 is SGHTA, CDR2 FQGNSA, per germline. CDR3 residues: CASSLRQNYEQYF. CDR3 in DNA: TGTGCCAGCAGCTTAAGACAGAACTACGAGCAGTACTTC.

The chain employs TRBV28 and TRBJ1-3; D is uncertain. CDR1 MDHEN and CDR2 SYDVKM come from the germline V gene. The CDR3 sequence is 14 residues long. V shed 4 bases and J shed 0 bases, with 7 bases lying between them. DNA for the CDR3: TGTGCCAGCAGTTCCCCAGTCTCTGGAAACACCATATATTTT. Translation: CASSSPVSGNTIYF.